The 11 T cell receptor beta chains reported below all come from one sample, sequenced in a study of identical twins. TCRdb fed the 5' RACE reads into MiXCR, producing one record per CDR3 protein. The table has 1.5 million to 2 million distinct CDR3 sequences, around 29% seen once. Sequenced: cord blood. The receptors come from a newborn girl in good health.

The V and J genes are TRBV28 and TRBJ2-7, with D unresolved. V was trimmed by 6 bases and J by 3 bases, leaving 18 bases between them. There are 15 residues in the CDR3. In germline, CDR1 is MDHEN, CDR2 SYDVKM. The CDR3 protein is CASSPPSDQIYEQYF. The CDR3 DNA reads TGTGCCAGCAGCCCCCCCTCAGATCAGATCTACGAGCAGTACTTC.

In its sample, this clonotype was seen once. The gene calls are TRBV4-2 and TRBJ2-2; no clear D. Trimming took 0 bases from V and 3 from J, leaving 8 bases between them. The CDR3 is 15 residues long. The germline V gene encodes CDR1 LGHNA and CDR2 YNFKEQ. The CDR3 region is CASSQDGPHTGELFF. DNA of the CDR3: TGTGCCAGCAGCCAAGATGGGCCCCACACCGGGGAGCTGTTTTTT.

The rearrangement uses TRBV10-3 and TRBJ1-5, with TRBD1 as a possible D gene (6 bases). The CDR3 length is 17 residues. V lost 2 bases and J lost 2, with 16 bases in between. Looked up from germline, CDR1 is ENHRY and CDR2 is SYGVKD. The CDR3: CAISENGGRGGNQPQHF. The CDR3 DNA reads TGTGCCATCAGTGAGAATGGGGGCAGGGGAGGCAATCAGCCCCAGCATTTT.

This CDR3 reads CSARGGAYNQPQHF. Written as DNA, the CDR3 is TGCAGTGCTAGAGGGGGGGCGTACAATCAGCCCCAGCATTTT. The genes are TRBV20-1 and TRBJ1-5; D possibly corresponds to TRBD1 (6 bases). Germline assignment: CDR1 DFQATT and CDR2 SNEGSKA (reference sequence). The CDR3 is 14 residues long. V was shortened by 1 base and J by 3 bases, with 10 bases between the two germline ends.

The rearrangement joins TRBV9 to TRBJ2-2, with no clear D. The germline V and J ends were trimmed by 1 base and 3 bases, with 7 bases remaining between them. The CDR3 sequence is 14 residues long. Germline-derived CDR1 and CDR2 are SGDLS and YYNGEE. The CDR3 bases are TGTGCCAGCAGCGTAACGGTGCACACCGGGGAGCTGTTTTTT. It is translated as CASSVTVHTGELFF.

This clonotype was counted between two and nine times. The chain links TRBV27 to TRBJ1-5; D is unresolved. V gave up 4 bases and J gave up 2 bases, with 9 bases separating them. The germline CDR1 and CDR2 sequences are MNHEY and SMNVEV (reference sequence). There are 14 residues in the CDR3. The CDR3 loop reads CASSSLNGNQPQHF. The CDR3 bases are TGTGCCAGCAGTTCCCTTAACGGCAATCAGCCCCAGCATTTT.

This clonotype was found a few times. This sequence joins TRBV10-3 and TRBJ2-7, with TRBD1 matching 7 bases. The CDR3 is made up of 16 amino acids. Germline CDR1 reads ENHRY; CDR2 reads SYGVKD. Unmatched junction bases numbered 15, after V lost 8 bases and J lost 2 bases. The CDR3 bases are TGTGCCATCGGGAACCTAGACAGGGACCCCACCTACGAGCAGTACTTC. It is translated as CAIGNLDRDPTYEQYF.

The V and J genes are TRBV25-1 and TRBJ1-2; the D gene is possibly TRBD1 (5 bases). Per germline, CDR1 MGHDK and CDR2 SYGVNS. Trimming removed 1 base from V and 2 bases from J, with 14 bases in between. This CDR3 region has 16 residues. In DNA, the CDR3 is TGTGCCAGCAGTGAATTTGCGGCAGGGCGCAACTATGGCTACACCTTC. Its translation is CASSEFAAGRNYGYTF.

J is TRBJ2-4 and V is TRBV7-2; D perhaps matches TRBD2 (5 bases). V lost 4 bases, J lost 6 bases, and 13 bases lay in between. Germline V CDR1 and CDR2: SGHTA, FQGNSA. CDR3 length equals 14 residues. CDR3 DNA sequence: TGTGCCAGCAGCTCTACCGGGATAACAAACATTCAGTACTTC. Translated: CASSSTGITNIQYF.

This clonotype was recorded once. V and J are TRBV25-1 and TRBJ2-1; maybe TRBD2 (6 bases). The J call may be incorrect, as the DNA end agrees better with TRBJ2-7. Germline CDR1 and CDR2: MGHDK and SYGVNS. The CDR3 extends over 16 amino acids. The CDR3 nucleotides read TGTGCCAGCAGTATCGCCGGGACTCTCATATACAATGAGCAGTACTTC. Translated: CASSIAGTLIYNEQYF.

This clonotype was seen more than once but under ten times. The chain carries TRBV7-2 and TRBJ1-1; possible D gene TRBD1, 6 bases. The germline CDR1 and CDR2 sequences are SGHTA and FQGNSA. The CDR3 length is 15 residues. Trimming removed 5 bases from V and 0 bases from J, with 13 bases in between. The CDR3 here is CASSPQGRMNTEAFF. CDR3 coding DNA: TGTGCCAGCAGCCCACAGGGACGGATGAACACTGAAGCTTTCTTT.